The 20 T cell receptor beta chains reported below all come from one sample, sequenced in a study of T-cell reconstitution after alpha-beta-depleted transplantation in children. Unique molecular identifiers were used in preparing the TCRbeta library. TCRdb independently ran MiXCR on the PCR reads; one entry per CDR3 protein. The sample yields 260,000 or so distinct CDR3 sequences, 12% seen once. The sample consisted of PBMCs from the stem cell graft donor, taken from the stem cell graft. The receptors originated from a human donor who donated a stem cell graft to a child with acute lymphoblastic leukemia.

Comment on this clonotype: A much more abundant neighbour one base away suggests this may be a read error. The chain joins TRBV5-1 to TRBJ2-2, with TRBD1 identical over 7 bases. Germline V lookup: CDR1 SGHRS, CDR2 YFSETQ. The CDR3 length is 15 residues. The DNA for the CDR3 is TGCGCCAGCAGCTTAGCACAGGGGTTCGCCGGGGAGCTGTCTTTT. Amino acids: CASSLAQGFAGELSF.

In this sample, this clonotype turned up many times. The J gene is TRBJ2-2, the V gene TRBV10-2; D remains ambiguous. The CDR3 spans 17 residues. V shed 7 bases and J shed 0 bases, with 18 bases lying between them. The germline V gene encodes CDR1 WSHSY and CDR2 SAAADI. DNA of the CDR3: TGCGCCAGCATCCATTTGGGTTCAGGCGCGAACACCGGGGAGCTGTTTTTT. Its protein is CASIHLGSGANTGELFF.

The table lists this clonotype with many counts. The CDR3 reads CASTLSGPSYNEQFF. For the CDR3, the DNA is TGTGCCAGCACCCTTAGCGGACCCTCCTACAATGAGCAGTTCTTC. V is TRBV7-2 and J is TRBJ2-1; D may be TRBD2 (6 bases). In germline, CDR1 is SGHTA, CDR2 FQGNSA. The CDR3 consists of 15 residues. The V and J ends lost 7 bases and 0 bases respectively, with 13 bases between them.

This clonotype was detected many times. The chain recombines TRBV20-1 with TRBJ1-1, with a tentative D call TRBD1 (6 bases). The CDR3 loop spans 15 amino acids. From germline, CDR1 is DFQATT and CDR2 SNEGSKA (reference sequence). Trimming pared 6 bases from V and 0 bases from J, leaving 17 bases between. The CDR3 here is CSAPVYGGVNTEAFF. The CDR3 DNA reads as TGCAGTGCCCCAGTTTACGGGGGCGTGAACACTGAAGCTTTCTTT.

This clonotype was found once. With a much larger clone just one base away, this may be a read error. The rearrangement joins TRBV28 to TRBJ1-4; tentative D call: TRBD1 (5 bases). This CDR3 region has 14 residues. The germline CDR1 and CDR2 sequences are MDHEN and SYDVKM. With 4 bases removed from V and 8 bases from J, the gap between germline ends came to 14 bases. The CDR3 region has the DNA TGTGCCAGCAGTTGGACAAGGGGCGGGGAAAAACTGTTTTTT. It is translated as CASSWTRGGEKLFF. The full variable domain, in which reference TRBV28 and TRBJ1-4 provide the parts outside the CDR3, is DVKVTQSSRYLVKRTGEKVFLECVQDMDHENMFWYRQDPGLGLRLIYFSYDVKMKEKGDIPEGYSVSREKKERFSLILESASTNQTSMYLCASSWTRGGEKLFFGSGTQLSVL.

This clonotype was counted ten times or more. CDR3: CSALGANTGELFF. CDR3 DNA sequence: TGCAGCGCCCTAGGGGCGAACACCGGGGAGCTGTTTTTT. The chain has TRBV29-1 and TRBJ2-2; tentatively, D is TRBD1 (5 bases). V lost 7 bases to trimming and J lost 0 bases, with 9 bases between them. CDR3 length equals 13 residues. Germline CDR1 and CDR2: SQVTM and ANQGSEA.

In this sample, this clonotype turned up many times. The CDR3 sequence: CASSPQPGLAGTDTQYF. CDR3 nucleotide sequence: TGTGCCAGCAGTCCCCAACCGGGACTAGCGGGCACAGATACGCAGTATTTT. The chain combines TRBV12-3 or TRBV12-4 with TRBJ2-3, with TRBD2 matching 11 bases. The trim removed 5 bases at V and 1 base at J, leaving 8 bases unmatched. This CDR3 comprises 17 residues.

The CDR3 reads CASSREAVGSGNTIYF. DNA for the CDR3: TGCGCCAGCAGCCGCGAAGCTGTGGGCTCTGGAAACACCATATATTTT. The rearrangement joins TRBV5-1 to TRBJ1-3; unclear D gene. The CDR3 consists of 16 residues. CDR1 and CDR2 (germline): SGHRS, YFSETQ. Trimming removed 4 bases at V and 0 bases at J, with 14 bases between.

This clonotype was recorded many times. The V and J genes are TRBV27 and TRBJ2-7; D not certain. This CDR3 region has 14 residues. The V and J ends lost 3 bases and 2 bases respectively, with 11 bases between them. CDR1 and CDR2 from the germline V gene are MNHEY and SMNVEV (reference sequence). CDR3 amino acids: CASSFGESPYEQYF. The CDR3 bases are TGTGCCAGCAGTTTTGGAGAGTCCCCCTACGAGCAGTACTTC.

This clonotype was seen many times. The chain joins TRBV30 to TRBJ2-7; a weak D match, TRBD2 (5 bases). The CDR3 length is 12 residues. V gave up 4 bases and J gave up 3 bases, with 10 bases separating them. In germline, CDR1 is GTSNPN, CDR2 SVGIG (reference sequence). The CDR3 sequence: CAWKTGNYEQYF. The CDR3 DNA reads TGTGCCTGGAAGACGGGAAACTACGAGCAGTACTTC.

The CDR3 DNA is TGTGCCAGCACCTGGGGGCAAACCTACGAGCAGTACTTC. Residues: CASTWGQTYEQYF. This rearrangement joins TRBV6-1 to TRBJ2-7; tentative D call: TRBD1 (6 bases). This CDR3 region has 13 residues. V lost 7 bases and J 2 bases, leaving 12 bases between the germline ends. Germline CDR1 reads MNHNS; CDR2 reads SASEGT.

This clonotype was seen many times. The V gene is TRBV29-1, the J gene TRBJ1-3; TRBD1 matches at 8 bases. This CDR3 contains 15 residues. Germline V gives CDR1 SQVTM, CDR2 ANQGSEA. The V segment lost 5 bases and the J segment 0 bases; nucleotides outside the gene matches: 6. CDR3 sequence reads: CSVRDRGGSGNTIYF. CDR3 coding DNA: TGCAGCGTTCGTGACAGGGGAGGCTCTGGAAACACCATATATTTT.

This clonotype has ten or more counts. V usage is TRBV29-1 and J usage is TRBJ1-2; TRBD1 is a possible D gene (6 bases). The germline V and J ends were trimmed by 7 bases and 8 bases, with 17 bases remaining between them. Per the germline V gene, CDR1 is SQVTM and CDR2 is ANQGSEA. The CDR3 runs 12 residues. CDR3 in amino acids: CSADTGTRGYTF. CDR3 in DNA: TGCAGCGCCGATACAGGGACGCGGGGCTACACCTTC. Full variable domain (rest looked up from reference TRBV29-1 and TRBJ1-2): SAVISQKPSRDICQRGTSLTIQCQVDSQVTMMFWYRQQPGQSLTLIATANQGSEATYESGFVIDKFPISRPNLTFSTLTVSNMSPEDSSIYLCSADTGTRGYTFGSGTRLTVV.

This rearrangement joins TRBV30 to TRBJ1-4; no firm D call. V lost 0 bases and J 0 bases, leaving 8 bases between the germline ends. The CDR3 is 15 amino acids. In germline, CDR1 is GTSNPN, CDR2 SVGIG (reference sequence). The DNA for the CDR3 is TGTGCCTGGAGTGTGGGCCCGACAACTAATGAAAAACTGTTTTTT. Translating gives CAWSVGPTTNEKLFF.

This clonotype showed up many times. The chain is built from TRBV6-2 or TRBV6-3 and TRBJ2-1; no firm D call. The CDR3 is made up of 14 amino acids. Germline loops: CDR1 MNHEY, CDR2 SVGEGT. The V gene lost 2 bases and the J gene lost 8 bases, with 13 bases spanning the gap. The CDR3 DNA follows: TGTGCCAGCAGTTACGGGTATCGGAAGGATGAGCAGTTCTTC. Protein sequence: CASSYGYRKDEQFF.

This clonotype was detected many times. This chain connects TRBV27 to TRBJ2-1; TRBD1 matches at 9 bases. The J segment lost 6 bases and the V segment lost 6 bases, leaving 3 bases of the junction unmatched. The CDR3 has 13 amino acids. Germline V CDR1 and CDR2: MNHEY, SMNVEV (reference sequence). In nucleotides, the CDR3 is TGTGCCAGCAGACAGGGGGCGGTCAATGAGCAGTTCTTC. Residues: CASRQGAVNEQFF.

This clonotype appeared a few times. The genes are TRBV29-1 and TRBJ2-3; weak D call: TRBD1 (6 bases). V lost 3 bases, J lost 6 bases, and 7 bases lay in between. The CDR3 sequence is 11 residues long. The V gene's germline CDR1 is SQVTM and CDR2 ANQGSEA. In nucleotides, the CDR3 is TGCAGCGTTGACAGGGGCGATACGCAGTATTTT. Its protein is CSVDRGDTQYF.

V and J are TRBV19 and TRBJ1-2; no firm D call. V lost 9 bases to trimming and J lost 4 bases, with 24 bases between them. Germline CDR1 reads LNHDA; CDR2 reads SQIVND (reference sequence). The CDR3 contains 16 residues. Written as DNA, the CDR3 is TGTGCCAGCCACCCTGGTCATGGGGAGATAGGCTATGGCTACACCTTC. Amino acids: CASHPGHGEIGYGYTF.

At least ten counts were recorded for this clonotype. The CDR3 DNA is TGTGCCAGCAGCCGGGGGTTATCCACAGATACGCAGTATTTT. Translated: CASSRGLSTDTQYF. V and J are TRBV7-3 and TRBJ2-3; TRBD2 might be the D (6 bases). The germline V and J ends were trimmed by 5 bases and 2 bases, with 11 bases remaining between them. The CDR3 loop spans 14 amino acids. Germline CDR1 reads SGHTA; CDR2 reads FQGTGA.

This clonotype was detected ten times or more. The chain recombines TRBV6-4 with TRBJ2-3; D is possibly TRBD2 (5 bases). Germline V gene sequence: CDR1 MRHNA, CDR2 SNTAGT. Trimming left V 0 bases short and J 6 bases short, with 13 bases between. The CDR3 consists of 15 residues. The CDR3 here is CASSDSRDAVDTQYF. The CDR3 nucleotides read TGTGCCAGCAGTGACTCACGGGATGCTGTGGATACGCAGTATTTT.